The T cell receptor beta chain under discussion was sequenced for a study of blood T cell repertoires in COVID-19. Study details: PBMCs, B-cell-depleted T cells, or T cells provided the cDNA or gDNA that made up the material.

The ends were cut back, 8 bases at V and 5 bases at J, with 15 bases in the middle. The CDR3 extends over 13 amino acids. Per the germline V gene, CDR1 is SNHLY and CDR2 is FYNNEI. In the authors' methods: For nucleated cells, counts were estimated from reference gene primer amplification. Libraries were prepared by immunoSEQ multiplex PCR; TCRdb keeps only in-frame clonotypes and omits some of them. V and J calls and clone size are given by that table; D and trimming were obtained from the DNA. The sample carries about 320,000 clones, 85% recorded once. The receptor was derived from a woman aged 25 to 45 who had been exposed to COVID-19. V usage is TRBV2 and J usage is TRBJ1-2; the D gene is possibly TRBD1 (6 bases). The sequencing input was PBMCs or T cells enriched from blood (not recorded which). CDR3 residues: CASVRDTDYGYTF. The CDR3 nucleotides are TGTGCCAGCGTACGGGACACCGATTATGGCTACACCTTC.